This TCR beta chain was captured by sequencing in a study of cytomegalovirus exposure and HLA in healthy donors (dated by TCRdb to the late 2010s). Regarding the study in general: According to an earlier analysis of several hundred of the donors, 150 million to 200 million T cells yielded over 90 million unique TCR beta sequences and approximately 300 Gb of sequence data. An early release covering 500 to 750 HLA-typed donors comprised around 300 gigabases of sequencing data and some 79 million unique TCR sequences. Among the 398 genotyped donors, around 81% belonged to the genetic ancestry cluster associated with self-reported Caucasian donors. The study aimed to test whether signatures of past pathogen exposure could be identified by cataloging public T cell receptors. The study used immunosequencing to profile the T cell repertoires of about 670 subjects and linked those repertoires to cytomegalovirus serostatus. Along with the roughly 700-subject first cohort, a separate validation cohort of 120 different subjects was used. The study combined high-throughput TCR immunosequencing, statistical association of individual TCRs with disease status, and machine learning to predict cytomegalovirus infection status. In a later analysis, previously published TCR beta repertoires from 550 to 700 donors were re-analyzed and high-resolution HLA genotyping was added so that TCR occurrence patterns could be studied. In the later analysis, no new phenotypic data were used to find candidate immune exposures; instead, reliance was placed on TCR beta sequences and their occurrence across donors. In an earlier analysis of 550 to 700 of the donors, high-throughput TCR beta sequencing was used to judge whether each TCR beta V gene segment behaved as functional or pseudogenic. Donor age, sex, ethnicity and CMV serostatus were compiled alongside the repertoire data. In a later genetic analysis, genome-wide SNP genotypes for about three fifths of the roughly 670 donors were used, and that subset was treated as a discovery cohort. All discovery cohort repertoires had been generated on a single sequencing platform. Class I and class II HLA loci were covered by the typing at four-digit resolution. Typing coverage differed by locus: A, B, C, DRB1 and DQB1 were typed in roughly 620-630 donors, DQA1 in 522, DPA1 in over 600, and DPB1 in 450 to 490. Several DR-DQ haplotypes were treated as single units for association and clustering because of strong linkage in the cohort. Across 398 genotyped donors of the cohort, an average of approximately 240,000 unique TCR beta nucleotide sequences per donor were sequenced, and around 20% of those sequences were non-productive.

General conclusions and limits of the study: In a later analysis, TCR association rates were found to vary across HLA loci, with the most associated TCRs seen for DRB1 alleles and the fewest for HLA-C alleles. CMV serostatus was the only immune exposure information available for the cohort. Because the 87-base-pair reads could not distinguish some IMGT-functional V segments, including TRBV6-2 and TRBV6-3, those segments were excluded. Only TCR beta chains were sequenced in this cohort, and the absence of alpha or paired-chain data limited detectable features. Sequencing depth was assumed to be roughly uniform across donors in the presence/absence analyses, though that assumption may not hold. Linkage disequilibrium might explain the correlated functional status among segregating V segments, but an unknown experimental factor could not be excluded. In a later analysis, HLA-associated TCR beta chains showed more clonal expansion and lower generation probabilities than non-associated chains that were equally common. In vitro tests confirmed that a few of the cytomegalovirus-associated TCR beta chains recognize cytomegalovirus antigens. In a later genetic analysis, a missense DCLRE1C variant was associated with V-gene and J-gene trimming of TCR beta chains, and the association was replicated in an independent cohort. It was suggested by the authors that the approach could potentially be generalized to other disease states and immunological phenotypes. While some public TCRs were present in many individuals, most TCR sequences turned up only very rarely across donors. In a later genetic analysis, fewer N-insertions in productive TCRs were reported among donors in an Asian-associated ancestry cluster than the roughly 700-donor mean. A total of roughly 160 TCR beta chains were listed by the study as associated with cytomegalovirus. The earlier analysis of 587 of the donors excluded 15 to 20 rarely observed V segments, including chromosome 9 orphons, because counts were too low. Because some donors lacked HLA typing at each locus, the association tests relied only on the typed subset. In a later analysis, most CMV-associated TCR beta chains were found to appear HLA-restricted, with HLA associations seemingly driven largely by CMV exposure. A further reported finding was that TCR beta sequences accurately predicted the HLA-A and HLA-B alleles for most subjects in the first cohort. A later analysis reported that several top co-occurrence clusters appeared linked to parvovirus B19, influenza, CMV and Epstein-Barr virus. When HLA alleles, especially DR and DQ, strongly co-occurred, TCR associations were difficult to assign to individual alleles. The classifier was reported to diagnose cytomegalovirus status with high specificity and sensitivity in both the original and validation cohorts. A group of highly shared sequence variants was considered likely to be a technical artifact of the sequencing pipeline. Broadly in line with IMGT annotations, most TCR beta V segments showed up in productive rearrangements about 87% or about 30% of the time in an earlier analysis of 587 of the donors. A later analysis associated about 17,000 TCR beta sequences with specific HLA alleles at a false discovery rate of 0.05.

Based on the germline V gene, the CDR1 and CDR2 sequences are SGHDT and YYEEEE. Counted from cysteine to phenylalanine, this CDR3 has 15 amino acids. CDR3 DNA only is kept here, 45 bases in frame from base 1. Trimming removed 4 bases from V and 4 bases from J; the gene matches leave 5 bases unexplained. The cohort consisted of 666 healthy bone marrow donors. At the time of sampling, all cohort members were nominally healthy, though unrecorded immune exposures were likely present. The donor tested CMV seronegative, placing the donor among the roughly 400 seronegative members of the cohort. Every donor gave a peripheral blood sample, and the peripheral blood mononuclear cells from that sample were used for TCR beta sequencing. The Qiagen DNeasy Blood Extraction Kit was used to extract genomic DNA from the blood cell samples. Receptor libraries were prepared by the immunoSEQ multiplex PCR assay. A mixture of 60 forward primers for TCR Vbeta segments and 13 reverse primers for TCR Jbeta segments was used in the multiplex PCR. The CDR3 region of rearranged TCR beta genes was amplified from genomic DNA by a multiplex PCR assay. On the Illumina HiSeq System, the amplified TCR beta libraries were sequenced as 87-base-pair reads. For the original study's pipeline: A later analysis counted some 80 million unique TCR beta chains across the 700 or so repertoires, and around 12 million of these chains were shared by at least two donors. A nearest-neighbor algorithm error-corrected the raw reads and collapsed the reads into unique sequences, merging closely related sequences to remove PCR and sequencing errors. Alignment of CDR3 sequences to IMGT reference sequences was used to assign V, D and J gene segments. For a sequence to be retained, a match of at least six nucleotides to both a V gene segment and a J gene segment was required. A rearrangement was called productive if the CDR3 had no stop codons and remained in frame with V and J, and every other rearrangement was called non-productive. CDR3 was defined according to IMGT convention as the region running from the second conserved V-encoded cysteine to the conserved J-encoded phenylalanine. The earlier analysis of about 620 of the donors excluded sequences that lacked an unambiguous match to a single V gene segment. An earlier analysis of fewer than 750 of the donors classified V segments as functional when productive rearrangements were above 56.7% and as segregating when the standard deviation between donors was above 5%. A statistical classification framework was developed to diagnose cytomegalovirus status using the catalog of TCR beta chain sequences. In a later analysis, TCR nucleotide sequences were compared against IMGT/GENE-DB human TR gene sequences so that V and J genes could be assigned. The TCRdist pipeline was used in a later analysis to assign CDR3 sequences and most-parsimonious VDJ recombination scenarios. A later analysis defined each TCR beta chain by its CDR3 amino acid sequence plus V-gene family, and excluded reads lacking a unique V-gene family. A later analysis removed several hundred highly shared, low-generation-probability nucleotide sequences to deal with suspected cross-contamination and a sequencing artifact. In a later analysis, a clonal expansion index was calculated for each public chain from normalized within-repertoire ranks of inferred template counts. A later analysis computed generation probabilities with a VDJ recombination model fitted to out-of-frame rearrangements, and checked the results against IGoR. In a later analysis, hypergeometric tests were used to score TCR-TCR, TCR-HLA and TCR-CMV co-occurrence, with a repertoire-size bias correction applied to TCR pairs. To estimate false discovery rates, a later analysis permuted the HLA or CMV assignments 20 times. In a later analysis, co-occurring TCRs were grouped using DBSCAN, with TCRdist sequence similarity added in when clustering inside HLA-allele-positive subsets. Repertoires with fewer than 30,000 or more than 120,000 public chains, plus five repertoires with anomalous nucleotide sharing, were excluded from co-occurrence clustering. This is the immuneACCESS table as TCRdb keeps it, with only in-frame sequences that have V and J called. A part of the clones is gone; compared with another copy, unresolved V genes explain less than half, and the rest is unexplained. V and J calls plus clone size are reproduced from that table; the DNA served to infer D and trimming. The sample contains around 170,000 clones, about 84% of them found a single time. Together, the top ten hold over 3.5% of the sample.

Of note for this clone: Its binding antigen is unknown. Base qualities are not at hand, and no much larger clone is one base apart.

The sequenced material came from PBMCs. This TCR came from a man between 50 and 59 years old in good health and CMV-seronegative. The chain couples TRBV5-6 to TRBJ2-3, with 11 central nucleotides matching TRBD1. CDR3 region: CASSPGTGGSDTQYF. The sequenced DNA: TGTGCCAGCAGCCCCGGGACAGGGGGTTCAGATACGCAGTATTTT.